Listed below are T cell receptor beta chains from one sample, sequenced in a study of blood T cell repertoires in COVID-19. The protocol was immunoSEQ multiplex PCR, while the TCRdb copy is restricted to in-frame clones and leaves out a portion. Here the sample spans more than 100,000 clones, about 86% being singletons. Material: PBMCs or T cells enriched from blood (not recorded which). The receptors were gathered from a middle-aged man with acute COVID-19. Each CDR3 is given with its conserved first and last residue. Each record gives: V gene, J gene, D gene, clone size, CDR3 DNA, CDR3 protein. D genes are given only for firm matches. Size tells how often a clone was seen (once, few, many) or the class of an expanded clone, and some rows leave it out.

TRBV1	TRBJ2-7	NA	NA	TGCACCAGCAGCCGCGTCCAGGGTTACGACGAGCAGTACTTC	CTSSRVQGYDEQYF
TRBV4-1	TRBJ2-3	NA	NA	TGCGCCAGCAGCCAAGACGAGGCTAGCACAGATACGCAGTATTTT	CASSQDEASTDTQYF
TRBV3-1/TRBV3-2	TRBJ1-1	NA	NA	TGTGCCAGCAGCCAAATAGGAGGGAGCACTGAAGCTTTCTTT	CASSQIGGSTEAFF
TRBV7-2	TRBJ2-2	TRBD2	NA	TGTGCCAGCAGCTTAGTGGGACTAGCGGGAGAGGCCGGGGAGCTGTTTTTT	CASSLVGLAGEAGELFF
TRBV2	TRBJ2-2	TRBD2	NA	TGTGCCAGCAGTGCAGGGAGGGCAGGCGGGGAGCTGTTTTTT	CASSAGRAGGELFF
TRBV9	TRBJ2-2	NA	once	TGTGCCAGCAGCCCAAAGCTAAAGGTCCCTTCGGGAGACACCGGGGAGCTGTTTTTT	CASSPKLKVPSGDTGELFF
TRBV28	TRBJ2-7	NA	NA	TGTGCCAGCAGTTTAGGGCAAATCGAGCAGTACTTC	CASSLGQIEQYF
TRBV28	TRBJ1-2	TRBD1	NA	TGTGCCAGCAGTTTCCCGGACAGGGTGAGGAATGGCTACACCTTC	CASSFPDRVRNGYTF
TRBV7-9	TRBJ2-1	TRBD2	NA	TGTGCCAGCGCCACTTCGGGGCGGGAGGGCTATGAGCAGTTCTTC	CASATSGREGYEQFF
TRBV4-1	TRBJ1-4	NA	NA	TGCGCCAGCAGCCAAGAGGGCCGGAATAATGAAAAACTGTTTTTT	CASSQEGRNNEKLFF
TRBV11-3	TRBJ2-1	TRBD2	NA	TGTGCCAGCAGCTTATCCTCAGGACTAGCGGGTCTCTCCTACAATGAGCAGTTCTTC	CASSLSSGLAGLSYNEQFF
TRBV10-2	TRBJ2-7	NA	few	TGCGCCAGCAGTGAGTCGGGACTTCGCTACGAGCAGTACTTC	CASSESGLRYEQYF
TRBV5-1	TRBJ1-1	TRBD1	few	TGCGCCAGCAGCCCTAGGACAGGGAACACTGAAGCTTTCTTT	CASSPRTGNTEAFF